Listed below are T cell receptor beta chains from one sample, sequenced in a study of metastatic and nonmetastatic thyroid tumors. With MiXCR, TCRdb called clones anew from the PCR reads. Of around 12,000 clones in the sample, roughly 31% were seen once. Material for sequencing was tumor tissue. The receptors shown here come from a male donor with papillary thyroid cancer or a benign thyroid nodule (not recorded which). Some clones in this sample may be carry-over from other donors' samples. Both conserved end residues are part of each CDR3. The order of the fields is clone size, V gene, D gene, J gene, CDR3 protein, CDR3 DNA. A D gene is named only where the DNA matches it firmly. Clone size is shown for a subset of rows, as once, few, many or a class of expanded clone.

-	TRBV20-1	TRBD1	TRBJ2-7	CRPSRTGSYEQYF	TGCAGGCCCAGCCGGACAGGTTCCTACGAGCAGTACTTC
few	TRBV6-4	TRBD2	TRBJ2-1	CASSLAGGTENEQFF	TGTGCCAGCTCACTAGCGGGAGGTACTGAGAATGAGCAGTTCTTC
many	TRBV12-3/TRBV12-4	TRBD2	TRBJ2-3	CASSLASGITDTQYF	TGTGCCAGCAGTCTAGCTAGCGGGATCACAGATACGCAGTATTTT
-	TRBV6-2/TRBV6-3	-	TRBJ1-2	CASSYSFTGTGLGGYTF	TGTGCCAGCAGTTACTCATTCACGGGTACAGGGTTGGGTGGCTACACCTTC
-	TRBV20-1	TRBD1	TRBJ2-5	CSALGQGGETQYF	TGCAGTGCTTTGGGACAGGGGGGAGAGACCCAGTACTTC
-	TRBV20-1	-	TRBJ1-2	CRPDGGYGYTF	TGCAGACCGGACGGAGGCTATGGCTACACCTTC
few	TRBV6-1	TRBD1	TRBJ1-2	CASSDRDRAIVSYTF	TGTGCCAGCAGTGATAGGGACAGGGCTATTGTAAGCTACACCTTC
-	TRBV11-3	-	TRBJ2-5	CASSSTWGGDEETQYF	TGTGCCAGCAGCTCCACTTGGGGCGGAGACGAAGAGACCCAGTACTTC
-	TRBV6-1	-	TRBJ2-7	CASSEVAGNNEQYF	TGTGCCAGCAGTGAAGTCGCAGGGAACAACGAGCAGTACTTC
-	TRBV11-2	-	TRBJ2-1	CASSPYRDLSYNEQFF	TGTGCCAGCAGCCCCTACCGAGACTTGTCCTACAATGAGCAGTTCTTC
-	TRBV6-2/TRBV6-3	-	TRBJ2-7	CASRHDLFDEQYF	TGTGCCAGCCGTCACGACCTATTCGACGAGCAGTACTTC
-	TRBV18	-	TRBJ1-2	CASSPGHPRGYNYGYTF	TGTGCCAGCTCACCTGGACACCCGAGAGGGTATAACTATGGCTACACCTTC
-	TRBV7-8	TRBD1	TRBJ1-5	CGSSLFIGQGNQPQHF	TGTGGAAGCAGCTTATTCATTGGACAGGGCAATCAGCCCCAGCATTTT
once	TRBV14	-	TRBJ1-3	CASPTGSGGHHSGNTIYF	TGTGCCAGTCCTACAGGGTCCGGAGGGCATCACTCTGGAAACACCATATATTTT
few	TRBV6-1	-	TRBJ1-2	CASNADRGYGYTF	TGTGCCAGCAACGCAGACAGAGGCTATGGCTACACCTTC
many	TRBV24-1	-	TRBJ2-3	CATRGGSDIDTQYF	TGTGCCACCCGAGGGGGGTCCGATATTGATACGCAGTATTTT
medium-sized	TRBV30	-	TRBJ1-5	CAWRSGGGNQPQHF	TGTGCCTGGAGGTCCGGGGGCGGCAATCAGCCCCAGCATTTT
many	TRBV19	-	TRBJ1-1	CASRSDGNTGAFF	TGTGCCAGTAGGTCTGACGGGAACACTGGAGCTTTCTTT
few	TRBV28	TRBD1	TRBJ1-5	CASIPRDSVTQPQHF	TGTGCCAGCATCCCCCGGGACAGTGTAACTCAGCCCCAGCATTTT
-	TRBV6-1	TRBD1	TRBJ1-2	CASSQPEGAGGYTF	TGTGCCAGCAGTCAACCCGAGGGGGCGGGGGGCTACACCTTC
few	TRBV2	-	TRBJ2-7	CASMCLRGEQYF	TGTGCCAGCATGTGCCTTCGGGGCGAGCAGTACTTC
few	TRBV6-2/TRBV6-3	-	TRBJ2-7	CASSYQRRQYF	TGTGCCAGCAGTTACCAGAGGAGGCAGTACTTC
-	TRBV20-1	-	TRBJ2-7	CSATGGQGAPRDGRSSYEQYF	TGCAGTGCTACGGGGGGGCAGGGGGCCCCTCGAGACGGGAGGTCGTCCTACGAGCAGTACTTC
-	TRBV5-1	-	TRBJ2-2	CASSLDRGNGELFF	TGCGCCAGCAGCTTGGATAGGGGGAACGGGGAGCTGTTTTTT
medium-sized	TRBV7-2	-	TRBJ1-2	CASSLSPSYGYTF	TGTGCCAGCTCCCTGTCTCCCTCGTATGGCTACACCTTC
-	TRBV28	-	TRBJ2-7	CASSTLWRQVYEQYF	TGTGCCAGCAGTACCCTGTGGAGGCAGGTCTACGAGCAGTACTTC
-	TRBV5-1	-	TRBJ2-5	CASSPEYSRVETQHF	TGCGCCAGCAGCCCCGAGTATTCAAGGGTCGAGACCCAGCACTTC
-	TRBV7-6	TRBD2	TRBJ2-5	CASSKGLAGGPETYYF	TGTGCCAGCAGCAAGGGACTAGCGGGGGGTCCAGAGACCTATTACTTC
few	TRBV7-9	-	TRBJ1-2	CASSLVGHPYGYTF	TGTGCCAGCAGCTTAGTCGGCCATCCCTATGGCTACACCTTC
-	TRBV12-3/TRBV12-4	TRBD1	TRBJ1-4	CASTRGQPNEKLFF	TGTGCCAGCACCCGGGGACAGCCTAATGAAAAACTGTTTTTT
few	TRBV7-9	-	TRBJ1-1	CASSSVTEAFF	TGTGCCAGCAGCTCCGTCACTGAAGCTTTCTTT
-	TRBV5-1	TRBD2	TRBJ2-1	CASSETSGGIDEQFF	TGCGCCAGCAGCGAGACTAGCGGGGGGATCGATGAGCAGTTCTTC
many	TRBV28	TRBD1	TRBJ1-5	CASSLWADRANQPQHF	TGTGCCAGCAGTTTATGGGCGGACAGGGCAAATCAGCCCCAGCATTTT
medium-sized	TRBV28	-	TRBJ1-1	CASSRNTEAFF	TGTGCCAGCAGTAGGAACACTGAAGCTTTCTTT
few	TRBV2	TRBD1	TRBJ2-7	CASREWRQGDEQYF	TGTGCCAGCAGGGAATGGAGACAGGGGGACGAGCAGTACTTC
-	TRBV6-1	-	TRBJ2-1	CASSAIEGVIISYNEQFF	TGTGCCAGCAGTGCGATAGAGGGCGTGATTATATCCTACAATGAGCAGTTCTTC
few	TRBV6-1	-	TRBJ2-3	CASSDGQEGTRQYF	TGTGCCAGCAGTGACGGACAGGAGGGTACACGGCAGTATTTT
medium-sized	TRBV5-1	TRBD1	TRBJ2-7	CASSLGQGAVYEQYF	TGCGCCAGCAGCTTGGGACAGGGGGCGGTATACGAGCAGTACTTC
medium-sized	TRBV15	-	TRBJ2-1	CATSRDGGYNEQFF	TGTGCCACCAGCAGAGATGGCGGATACAATGAGCAGTTCTTC
many	TRBV5-1	-	TRBJ2-5	CAEGWIPQYF	TGCGCCGAGGGGTGGATCCCCCAGTACTTC
-	TRBV6-1	TRBD2	TRBJ2-7	CASRQLAGAAYEQYF	TGTGCCAGCCGCCAACTAGCGGGAGCCGCCTACGAGCAGTACTTC
-	TRBV4-1	-	TRBJ1-1	CASSLYMNTEAFF	TGCGCCAGCAGCCTCTACATGAACACTGAAGCTTTCTTT
medium-sized	TRBV7-8	-	TRBJ1-1	CASSSRARRVNTEAFF	TGTGCCAGCAGCTCCAGGGCGCGGCGGGTGAACACTGAAGCTTTCTTT
-	TRBV19	TRBD1	TRBJ2-7	CASSLTGDGDEQYF	TGTGCCAGTAGTCTGACAGGGGATGGCGACGAGCAGTACTTC
medium-sized	TRBV11-2	-	TRBJ2-7	CASSFSYEQYF	TGTGCCAGCAGCTTCTCCTACGAGCAGTACTTC
many	TRBV3-1	TRBD2	TRBJ2-1	CASSHASGGANEQFF	TGTGCCAGCAGCCATGCCAGCGGGGGGGCAAATGAGCAGTTCTTC
few	TRBV18	-	TRBJ1-3	CASSPSQGSGNTIYF	TGTGCCAGCTCACCATCGCAGGGCTCTGGAAACACCATATATTTT
many	TRBV10-3	TRBD1	TRBJ1-2	CVISAPGQIYGYTF	TGTGTCATCAGTGCCCCGGGACAGATCTATGGCTACACCTTC
few	TRBV18	-	TRBJ2-4	CASSDQWIQYF	TGTGCCAGCTCAGACCAATGGATTCAGTACTTC
-	TRBV20-1	-	TRBJ2-7	CSAPIGVGSYEQYF	TGCAGTGCCCCGATAGGGGTAGGGTCCTACGAGCAGTACTTC
-	TRBV7-3	-	TRBJ2-2	CASSLQANTGELFF	TGTGCCAGCAGCTTACAGGCCAACACCGGGGAGCTGTTTTTT